This note documents a single T cell receptor (beta chain) sequence. The record originates from a study of blood T cell repertoires in COVID-19. Study-level background: Some COVID-19 samples were acute and others convalescent; all came from the United States, Italy and Spain.

The table came from immunoSEQ multiplex PCR; TCRdb's copy has only in-frame clones and leaves some out. In the table there are more than 200,000 clones, approximately 86% of which are singletons. The TCR comes from a man aged 25-45 years with active or convalescent COVID-19. Sequencing input: peripheral blood.

The CDR3 DNA follows: TGTGCCTGGAGTCTGCTGGAGGTGGGTTCGGAAGCTTTCTTT. Protein: CAWSLLEVGSEAFF. This chain uses TRBV30 with TRBJ1-1; D is undetermined. Germline lookup yields CDR1 GTSNPN and CDR2 SVGIG (reference sequence). This CDR3 region has 14 residues. V was clipped by 2 bases and J by 8 bases, with 18 bases between them.